The 5 T cell receptor beta chains presented below share a single source sample, sequenced in a study of long-term antiretroviral therapy in people with HIV. The immunoSEQ assay was v3.0, run at survey level. TCRdb's copy holds only in-frame clones and misses some; the assay was immunoSEQ multiplex PCR. Found here are 20,000 to 25,000 clones, more than 80% of them singletons; the top ten hold roughly 18%. The material sequenced was unsorted PBMCs, taken 0.5 years before starting antiretroviral therapy. The receptors stem from a man aged 35-49 years with HIV.

The chain links TRBV7-2 to TRBJ1-2; no definite D call. This CDR3 comprises 15 residues. CDR1 is SGHTA, CDR2 FQGNSA, per germline. Trimming cost V 0 bases and J 2 bases, with 10 bases left between them. Here the CDR3 DNA reads TGTGCCAGCAGCTTAGCGCGGGAAGCAAACTATGGCTACACCTTC. It encodes CASSLAREANYGYTF. Drawing the rest from reference TRBV7-2 and TRBJ1-2, the complete variable domain is GAGVSQSPSNKVTEKGKDVELRCDPISGHTALYWYRQSLGQGLEFLIYFQGNSAPDKSGLPSDRFSAERTGGSVSTLTIQRTQQEDSAVYLCASSLAREANYGYTFGSGTRLTVV.

Concerning this clone: Compared with germline, one end of the junction differs, possibly owing to a read error. The chain is built from TRBV5-1 and TRBJ2-1; 9 bases are a match to TRBD2. The length of the CDR3 is 15 residues. The germline CDR1 and CDR2 sequences are SGHRS and YFSETQ. CDR3 in amino acids: CASNLGVAGVNEQFF. Here the CDR3 DNA reads TGCGCCAGCAACTTGGGAGTAGCGGGGGTTAATGAGCAGTTCTTC.

The V and J genes are TRBV15 and TRBJ1-1; 10 bases map to TRBD1. The CDR3 loop spans 13 amino acids. The junction had 1 base not matched to a gene; V was cut back by 8 bases and J by 1 base. Germline lookup yields CDR1 LNHNV and CDR2 YYDKDF (reference sequence). This CDR3 reads CATGDRGNTEAFF. The DNA of the CDR3 is TGTGCCACCGGGGACAGGGGGAACACTGAAGCTTTCTTT.

The chain joins TRBV30 to TRBJ1-1; tentative D call: TRBD1 (5 bases). The germline gives CDR1 GTSNPN, CDR2 SVGIG (reference sequence). V was cut by 0 bases and J by 4 bases, with 12 bases left in between. The CDR3 loop spans 14 amino acids. The CDR3 loop is CAWSVEGLGTEAFF. As DNA, the CDR3 is TGTGCCTGGAGTGTAGAGGGGTTGGGCACTGAAGCTTTCTTT.

For the CDR3, the DNA is TGTGCCTGGAGTGTCGGGACAGGGCCCAGCGAGCAGTACTTC. It codes for CAWSVGTGPSEQYF. The chain combines TRBV30 with TRBJ2-7; 9 positions agree with TRBD1. Losses at the gene ends were 0 bases for V and 6 bases for J; bases not matched to a gene: 6. Germline CDR1 GTSNPN, CDR2 SVGIG (reference sequence). CDR3 size: 14 residues. Full variable domain (outside the CDR3, taken from reference TRBV30 and TRBJ2-7): SQTIHQWPATLVQPVGSPLSLECTVEGTSNPNLYWYRQAAGRGLQLLFYSVGIGQISSEVPQNLSASRPQDRQFILSSKKLLLSDSGFYLCAWSVGTGPSEQYFGPGTRLTVT.